Sequencing of this T cell receptor (beta chain) was carried out in a study of blood T cell repertoires in COVID-19. This clone occurred once. Produced via immunoSEQ multiplex PCR; TCRdb's table is partial and in-frame only. In the table there are 310,000 or so clones, around 90% of which are singletons. The sequencing sample was made of peripheral blood. This TCR derives from a man in his thirties or forties with COVID-19, enrolled during active disease.

The CDR3 region is CASSEGGKDTQYF. Written as DNA, the CDR3 is TGTGCCAGCAGTGAGGGAGGGAAGGATACGCAGTATTTT. The V gene is TRBV2, the J gene TRBJ2-3; 7 bases match TRBD2. V gave up 3 bases and J gave up 6 bases; unmatched junction bases: 3. The length of the CDR3 is 13 residues. From germline, CDR1 is SNHLY and CDR2 FYNNEI.